Given below is one T cell receptor (beta chain) in context. The data were taken from a study of blood T cell repertoires in COVID-19. At the level of the study: The cDNA or gDNA used as material had been derived from T cells, B-cell-depleted T cells, or PBMCs.

Per the authors' pipeline: Quantification of nucleated cells was approximated via reference gene primer amplification. Repertoires were generated with immunoSEQ multiplex PCR, while TCRdb's copy carries only in-frame clones and drops some. V and J calls and clone size follow that table, whereas D and trimming were derived from the DNA. The data contain 70,000 or so clones, roughly 73% of them seen just once; the ten biggest clones take up around 47%. This receptor was obtained from a human donor in a cohort sampled during active COVID-19. Sequencing used peripheral blood.

The CDR3 DNA is TGTGCCAGCAGCTATACTAGCGGAACCACAGATACGCAGTATTTT. Translation: CASSYTSGTTDTQYF. V is TRBV4-2 and J is TRBJ2-3; 8 bases map to TRBD2. V lost 5 bases, J lost 2 bases, and 6 bases stayed unmatched. Germline loops: CDR1 LGHNA, CDR2 YNFKEQ. The CDR3 loop spans 15 amino acids.